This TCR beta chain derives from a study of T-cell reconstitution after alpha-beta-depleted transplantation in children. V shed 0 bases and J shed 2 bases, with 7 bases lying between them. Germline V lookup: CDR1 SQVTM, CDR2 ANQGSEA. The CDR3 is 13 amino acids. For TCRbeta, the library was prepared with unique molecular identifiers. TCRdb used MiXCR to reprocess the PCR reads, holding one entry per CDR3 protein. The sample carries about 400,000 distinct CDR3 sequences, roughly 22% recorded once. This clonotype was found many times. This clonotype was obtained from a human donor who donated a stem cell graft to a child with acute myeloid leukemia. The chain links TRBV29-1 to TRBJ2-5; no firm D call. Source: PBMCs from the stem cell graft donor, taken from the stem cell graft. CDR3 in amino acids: CSVEEHLQETQYF. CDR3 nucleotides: TGCAGCGTTGAAGAGCATCTTCAAGAGACCCAGTACTTC.